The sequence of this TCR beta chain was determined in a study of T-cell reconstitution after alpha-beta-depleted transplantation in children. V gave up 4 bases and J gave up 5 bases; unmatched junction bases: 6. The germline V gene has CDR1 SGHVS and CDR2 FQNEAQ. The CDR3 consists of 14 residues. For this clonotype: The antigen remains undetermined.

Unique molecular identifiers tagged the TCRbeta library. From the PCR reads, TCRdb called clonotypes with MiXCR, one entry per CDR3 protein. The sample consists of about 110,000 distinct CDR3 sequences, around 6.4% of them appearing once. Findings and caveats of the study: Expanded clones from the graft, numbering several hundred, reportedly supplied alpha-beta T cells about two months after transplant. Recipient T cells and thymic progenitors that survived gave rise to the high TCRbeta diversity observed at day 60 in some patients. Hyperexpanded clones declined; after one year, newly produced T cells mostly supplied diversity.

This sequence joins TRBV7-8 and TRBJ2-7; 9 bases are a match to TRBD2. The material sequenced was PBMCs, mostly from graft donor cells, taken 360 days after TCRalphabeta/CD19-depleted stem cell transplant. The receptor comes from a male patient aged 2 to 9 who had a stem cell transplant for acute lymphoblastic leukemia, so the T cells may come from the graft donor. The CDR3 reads CASSSRAGGHEQYF. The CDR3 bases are TGTGCCAGCAGCTCGAGAGCGGGAGGCCACGAGCAGTACTTC.